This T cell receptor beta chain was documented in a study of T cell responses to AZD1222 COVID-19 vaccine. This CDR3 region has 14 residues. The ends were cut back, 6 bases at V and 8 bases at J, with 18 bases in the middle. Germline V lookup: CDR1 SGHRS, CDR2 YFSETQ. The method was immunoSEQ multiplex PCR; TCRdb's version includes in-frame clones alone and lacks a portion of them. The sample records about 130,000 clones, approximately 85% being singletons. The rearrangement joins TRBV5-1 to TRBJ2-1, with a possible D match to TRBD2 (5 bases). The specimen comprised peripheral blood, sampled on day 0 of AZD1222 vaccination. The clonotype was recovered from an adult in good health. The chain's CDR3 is CASTVSGGGDEQFF. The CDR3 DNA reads TGCGCCAGCACCGTTTCCGGAGGAGGCGATGAGCAGTTCTTC.